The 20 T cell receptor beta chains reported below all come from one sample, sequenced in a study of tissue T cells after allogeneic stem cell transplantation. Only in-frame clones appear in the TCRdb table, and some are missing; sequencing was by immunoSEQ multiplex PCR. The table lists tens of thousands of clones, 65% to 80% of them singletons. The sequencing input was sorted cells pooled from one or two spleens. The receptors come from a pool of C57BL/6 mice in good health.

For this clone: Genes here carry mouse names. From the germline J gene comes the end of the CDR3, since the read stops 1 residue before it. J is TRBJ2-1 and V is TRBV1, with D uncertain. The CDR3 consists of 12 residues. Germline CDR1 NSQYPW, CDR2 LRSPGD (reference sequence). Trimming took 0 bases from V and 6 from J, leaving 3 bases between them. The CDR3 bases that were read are TGCACCTGCAGTGCAGACATTGCTGAGCAGTTC. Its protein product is CTCSADIAEQF. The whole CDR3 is CTCSADIAEQFF.

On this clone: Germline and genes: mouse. CDR3 protein: CTCSADGGVFF. The CDR3 DNA, read in part, is TGCACCTGCAGTGCAGATGGGGGTGTCTTC. The rearrangement uses TRBV1 and TRBJ1-1; tentative D call: TRBD1 (5 bases). The read ends 1 residue early relative to the CDR3; the germline J gene fills the gap. The CDR3 length is 11 residues. The ends were cut back, 0 bases at V and 11 bases at J, with 7 bases in the middle. Germline CDR1 reads NSQYPW; CDR2 reads LRSPGD (reference sequence).

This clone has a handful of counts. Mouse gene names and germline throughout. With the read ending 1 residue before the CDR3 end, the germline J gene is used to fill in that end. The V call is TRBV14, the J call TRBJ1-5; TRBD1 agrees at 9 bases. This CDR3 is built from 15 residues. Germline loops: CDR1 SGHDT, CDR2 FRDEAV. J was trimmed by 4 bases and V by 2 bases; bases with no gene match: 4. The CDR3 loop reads CASSLPGTGNQAPLF. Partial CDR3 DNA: TGTGCCAGCAGTTTGCCCGGGACAGGGAACCAGGCTCCGCTT.

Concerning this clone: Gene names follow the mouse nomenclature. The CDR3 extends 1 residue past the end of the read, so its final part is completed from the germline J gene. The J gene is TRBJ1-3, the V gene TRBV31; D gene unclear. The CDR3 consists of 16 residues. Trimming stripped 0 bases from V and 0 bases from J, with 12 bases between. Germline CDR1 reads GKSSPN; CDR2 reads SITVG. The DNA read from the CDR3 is TGTGCCTGGAGTCTAACCGGGGTGAATTCTGGAAATACGCTCTAT. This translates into CAWSLTGVNSGNTLY. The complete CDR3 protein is CAWSLTGVNSGNTLYF.

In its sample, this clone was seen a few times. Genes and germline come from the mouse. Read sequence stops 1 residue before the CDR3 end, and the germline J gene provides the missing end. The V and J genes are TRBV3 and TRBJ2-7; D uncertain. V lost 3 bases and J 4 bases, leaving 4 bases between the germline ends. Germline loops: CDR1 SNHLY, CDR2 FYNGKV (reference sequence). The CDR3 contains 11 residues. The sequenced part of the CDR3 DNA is TGTGCCAGCAGCTTTAAATATGAACAGTAC. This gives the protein CASSFKYEQY. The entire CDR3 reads CASSFKYEQYF.

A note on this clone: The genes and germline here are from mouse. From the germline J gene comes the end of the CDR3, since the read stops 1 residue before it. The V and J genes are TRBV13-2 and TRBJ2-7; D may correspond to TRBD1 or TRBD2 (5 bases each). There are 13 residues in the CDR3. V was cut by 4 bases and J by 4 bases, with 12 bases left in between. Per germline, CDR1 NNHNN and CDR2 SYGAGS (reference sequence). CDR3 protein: CASGPGRSYEQYF. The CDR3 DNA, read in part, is TGTGCCAGCGGTCCGGGACGGTCTTATGAACAGTAC.

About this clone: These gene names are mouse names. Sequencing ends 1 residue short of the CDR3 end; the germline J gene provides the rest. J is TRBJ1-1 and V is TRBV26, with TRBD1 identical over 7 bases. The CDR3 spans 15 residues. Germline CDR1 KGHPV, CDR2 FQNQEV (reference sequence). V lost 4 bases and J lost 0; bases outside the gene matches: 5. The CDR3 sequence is CASSPHRGANTEVFF. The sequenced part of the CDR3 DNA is TGTGCCAGCAGTCCCCACAGGGGAGCAAACACAGAAGTCTTC.

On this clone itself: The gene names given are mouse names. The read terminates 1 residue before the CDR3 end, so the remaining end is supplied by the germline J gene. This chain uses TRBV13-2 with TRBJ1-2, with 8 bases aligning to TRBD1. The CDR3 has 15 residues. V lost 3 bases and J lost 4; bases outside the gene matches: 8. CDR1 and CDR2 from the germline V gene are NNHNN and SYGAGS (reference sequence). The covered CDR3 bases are TGTGCCAGCGGTGGCATCAGGGGGCAAGGCTCCGACTACACC. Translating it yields CASGGIRGQGSDYT. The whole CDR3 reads CASGGIRGQGSDYTF.

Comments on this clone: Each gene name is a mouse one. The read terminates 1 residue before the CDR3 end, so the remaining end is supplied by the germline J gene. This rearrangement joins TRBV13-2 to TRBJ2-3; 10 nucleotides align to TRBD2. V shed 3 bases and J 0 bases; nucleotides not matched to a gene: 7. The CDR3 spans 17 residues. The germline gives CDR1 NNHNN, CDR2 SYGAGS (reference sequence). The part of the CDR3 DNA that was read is TGTGCCAGCGGTGGGAGGGACTGGGGCTCTAGTGCAGAAACGCTGTAT. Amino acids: CASGGRDWGSSAETLY. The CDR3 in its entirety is CASGGRDWGSSAETLYF.

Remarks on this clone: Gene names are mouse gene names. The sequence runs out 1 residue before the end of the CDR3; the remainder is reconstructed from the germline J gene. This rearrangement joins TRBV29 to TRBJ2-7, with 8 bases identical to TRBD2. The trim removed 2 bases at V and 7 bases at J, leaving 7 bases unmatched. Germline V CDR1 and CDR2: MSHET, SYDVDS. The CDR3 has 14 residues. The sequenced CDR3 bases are TGTGCTAGCAGTTTAGAGGGGGGGCGTCGGGAACAGTAC. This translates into CASSLEGGRREQY. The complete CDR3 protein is CASSLEGGRREQYF.

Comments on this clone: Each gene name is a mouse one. CDR3 sequence reads: CASSIGRGSQNTLYF. The sequenced CDR3 bases are TGTGCCAGCAGTATAGGGAGGGGAAGTCAAAACACCTTGTAC. The chain is built from TRBV19 and TRBJ2-4; D possibly corresponds to TRBD1 (5 bases). Read coverage stops 1 residue before the CDR3 terminus; the germline J gene supplies the remainder. The CDR3 has 15 amino acids. The germline V gene has CDR1 FNHDT and CDR2 SITEND (reference sequence). V lost 0 bases and J 0 bases, leaving 8 bases between the germline ends.

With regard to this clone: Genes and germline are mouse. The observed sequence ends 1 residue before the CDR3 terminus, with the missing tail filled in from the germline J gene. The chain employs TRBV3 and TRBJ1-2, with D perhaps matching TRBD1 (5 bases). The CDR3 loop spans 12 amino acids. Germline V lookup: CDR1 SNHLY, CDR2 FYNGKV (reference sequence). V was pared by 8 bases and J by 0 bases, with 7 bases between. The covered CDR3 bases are TGTGCCAGCGGACAAACAAACTCCGACTACACC. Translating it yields CASGQTNSDYT. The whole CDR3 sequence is CASGQTNSDYTF.

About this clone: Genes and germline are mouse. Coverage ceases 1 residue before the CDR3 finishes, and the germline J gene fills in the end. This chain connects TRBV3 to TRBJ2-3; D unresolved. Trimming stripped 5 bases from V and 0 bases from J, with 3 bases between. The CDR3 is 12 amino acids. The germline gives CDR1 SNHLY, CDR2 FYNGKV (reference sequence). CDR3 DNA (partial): TGTGCCAGCAGCGTAAGTGCAGAAACGCTGTAT. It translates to CASSVSAETLY. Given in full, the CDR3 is CASSVSAETLYF.

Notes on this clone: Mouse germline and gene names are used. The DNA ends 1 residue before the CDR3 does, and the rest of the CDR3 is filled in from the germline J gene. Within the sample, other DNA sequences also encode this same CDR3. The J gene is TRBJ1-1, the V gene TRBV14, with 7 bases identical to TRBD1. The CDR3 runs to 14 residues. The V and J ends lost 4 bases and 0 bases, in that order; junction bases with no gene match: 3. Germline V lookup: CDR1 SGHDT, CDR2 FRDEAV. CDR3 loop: CASSPGTANTEVFF. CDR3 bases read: TGTGCCAGCAGTCCAGGGACAGCAAACACAGAAGTCTTC.

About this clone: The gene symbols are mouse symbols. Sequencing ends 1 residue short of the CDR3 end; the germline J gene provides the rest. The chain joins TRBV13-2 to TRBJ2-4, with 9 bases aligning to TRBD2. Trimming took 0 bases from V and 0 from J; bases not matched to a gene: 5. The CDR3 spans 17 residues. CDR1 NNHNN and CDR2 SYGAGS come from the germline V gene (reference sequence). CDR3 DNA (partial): TGTGCCAGCGGTGATGCAGCCTGGGGGGGAAGTCAAAACACCTTGTAC. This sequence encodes CASGDAAWGGSQNTLY. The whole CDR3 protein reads CASGDAAWGGSQNTLYF.

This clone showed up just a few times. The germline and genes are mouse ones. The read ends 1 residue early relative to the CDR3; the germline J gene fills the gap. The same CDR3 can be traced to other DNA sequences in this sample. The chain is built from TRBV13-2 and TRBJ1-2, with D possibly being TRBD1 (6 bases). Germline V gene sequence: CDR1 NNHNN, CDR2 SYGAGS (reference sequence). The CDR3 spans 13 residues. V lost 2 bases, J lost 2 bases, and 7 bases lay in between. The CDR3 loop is CASGEQGNSDYTF. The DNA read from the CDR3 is TGTGCCAGCGGTGAGCAGGGGAACTCCGACTACACC.

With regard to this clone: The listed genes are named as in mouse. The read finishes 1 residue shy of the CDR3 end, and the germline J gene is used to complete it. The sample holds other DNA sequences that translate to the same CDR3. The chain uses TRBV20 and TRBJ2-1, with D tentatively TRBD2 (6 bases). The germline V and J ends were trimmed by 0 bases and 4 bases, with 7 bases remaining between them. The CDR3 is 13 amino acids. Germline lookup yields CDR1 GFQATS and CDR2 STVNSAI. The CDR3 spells CGARDWGYAEQFF. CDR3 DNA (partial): TGTGGTGCTAGGGACTGGGGTTATGCTGAGCAGTTC.

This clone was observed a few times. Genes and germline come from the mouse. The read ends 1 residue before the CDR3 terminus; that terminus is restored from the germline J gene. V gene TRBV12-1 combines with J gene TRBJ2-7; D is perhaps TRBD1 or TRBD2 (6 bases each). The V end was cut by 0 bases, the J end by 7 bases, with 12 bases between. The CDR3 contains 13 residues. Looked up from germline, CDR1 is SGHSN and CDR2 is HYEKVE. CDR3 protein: CASSLDWGREQYF. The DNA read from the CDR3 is TGTGCCAGCTCTCTCGATTGGGGGCGCGAACAGTAC.

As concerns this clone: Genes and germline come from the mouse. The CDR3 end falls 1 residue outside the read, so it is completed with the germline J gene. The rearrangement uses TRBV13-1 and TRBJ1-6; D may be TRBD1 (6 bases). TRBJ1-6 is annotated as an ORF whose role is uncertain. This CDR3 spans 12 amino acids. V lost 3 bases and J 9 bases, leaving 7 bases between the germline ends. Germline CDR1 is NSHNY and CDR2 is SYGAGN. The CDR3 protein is CASSGGRSPLYF. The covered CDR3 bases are TGTGCCAGCAGTGGGGGGCGTTCGCCCCTCTAC.

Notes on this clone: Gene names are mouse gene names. The sequenced part of the CDR3 DNA is TGTGCCAGCAGCCCCGACAGGGCAGAAACGCTGTAT. The encoded protein is CASSPDRAETLY. The whole CDR3 region reads CASSPDRAETLYF. This chain joins TRBV3 and TRBJ2-3; D is perhaps TRBD1 (6 bases). The read terminates 1 residue ahead of where the CDR3 ends, so the germline J gene completes it. The germline CDR1 and CDR2 sequences are SNHLY and FYNGKV (reference sequence). This CDR3 contains 13 residues. The V end lost 5 bases, the J end lost 3 bases, and 9 bases lay between the germline ends. Complete variable domain (other parts from reference TRBV3 and TRBJ2-3): GPKVLQIPSHQIIDMGQMVTLNCDPVSNHLYFYWYKQILGQQMEFLVNFYNGKVMEKSKLFKDQFSVERPDGSYFTLKIQPTALEDSAVYFCASSPDRAETLYFGSGTRLTVL.